The T cell receptor (beta chain) under discussion was sequenced for a study of blood T cell repertoires in COVID-19. Overall study: Some COVID-19 samples were acute and others convalescent; all came from the United States, Italy and Spain. T cells, B-cell-depleted T cells, or PBMCs supplied cDNA or gDNA.

In the study's own analysis: How many nucleated cells were present was estimated from reference gene primer amplification. Data came from immunoSEQ multiplex PCR; TCRdb stores just in-frame clones and leaves some out. For V, J and clone size, that table is used; D and trimming come from the DNA. This table has 200,000 to 250,000 clones, roughly four fifths appearing once. V was pared by 6 bases and J by 8 bases, with 13 bases between. The length of the CDR3 is 12 residues. The germline V gene encodes CDR1 MNHEY and CDR2 SVGAGI. The sample was peripheral blood. The sequence was collected from a woman in her thirties who had recovered from COVID-19. The chain is built from TRBV6-5 and TRBJ1-2; D gene unclear. CDR3 region: CASSQTLVGYTF. CDR3 bases: TGTGCCAGCAGCCAGACTTTGGTAGGCTACACCTTC.